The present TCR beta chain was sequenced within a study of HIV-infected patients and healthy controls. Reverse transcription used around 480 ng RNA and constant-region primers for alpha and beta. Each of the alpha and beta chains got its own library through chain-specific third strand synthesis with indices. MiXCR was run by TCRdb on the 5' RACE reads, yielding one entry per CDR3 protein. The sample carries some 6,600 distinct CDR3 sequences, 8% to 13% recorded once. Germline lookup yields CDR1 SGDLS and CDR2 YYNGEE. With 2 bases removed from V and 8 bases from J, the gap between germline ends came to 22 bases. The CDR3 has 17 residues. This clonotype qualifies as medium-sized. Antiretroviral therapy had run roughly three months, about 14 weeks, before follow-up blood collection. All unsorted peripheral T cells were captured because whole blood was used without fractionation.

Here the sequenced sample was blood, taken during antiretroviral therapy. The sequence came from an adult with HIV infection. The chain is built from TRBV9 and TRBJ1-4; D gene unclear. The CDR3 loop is CASSVSGGPRGNEKLFF. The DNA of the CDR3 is TGTGCCAGCAGCGTCTCGGGTGGCCCCAGAGGGAACGAAAAACTGTTTTTT.